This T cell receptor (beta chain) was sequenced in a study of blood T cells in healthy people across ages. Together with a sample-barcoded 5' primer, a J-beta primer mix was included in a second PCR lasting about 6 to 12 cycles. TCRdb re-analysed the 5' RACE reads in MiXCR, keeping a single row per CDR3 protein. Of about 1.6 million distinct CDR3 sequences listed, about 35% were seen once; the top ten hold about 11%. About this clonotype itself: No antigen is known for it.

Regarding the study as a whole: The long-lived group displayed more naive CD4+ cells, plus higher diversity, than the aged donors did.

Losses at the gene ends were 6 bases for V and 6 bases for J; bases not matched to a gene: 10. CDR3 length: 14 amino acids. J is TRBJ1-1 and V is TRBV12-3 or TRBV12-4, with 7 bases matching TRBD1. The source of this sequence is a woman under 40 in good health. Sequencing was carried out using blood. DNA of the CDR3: TGTGCCAGCAGACGTCCTACAGGGGCCCCTGAAGCTTTCTTT. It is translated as CASRRPTGAPEAFF.